Presented here are 5 T cell receptor beta chains from one specimen sequenced in a study of monozygotic twins with inflammatory bowel disease. TCRdb reprocessed the 5' RACE reads and stores each CDR3 protein as one record, lacking DNA. The sample holds about 450,000 distinct CDR3 sequences. Input material: blood. These receptors were taken from a human donor with ulcerative colitis or Crohn's disease, or a healthy co-twin of an affected twin (not recorded which).

The chain employs TRBV12-3 or TRBV12-4 and TRBJ2-5; TCRdb's assignment of TRBD1 cannot be checked, as there is no DNA. The CDR3 is 15 amino acids. The CDR3 spells CASSLASFRGETQYF.

This rearrangement joins TRBV2 to TRBJ2-1; TCRdb calls TRBD2, which cannot be checked without DNA. The germline gives CDR1 SNHLY, CDR2 FYNNEI. The CDR3 covers 16 residues. The CDR3 is CASRLSGLAGHNEQFF.

V gene TRBV20-1 combines with J gene TRBJ1-5; TCRdb selects TRBD1, and the lack of DNA leaves this call unchecked. The germline CDR1 and CDR2 sequences are DFQATT and SNEGSKA (reference sequence). The CDR3 totals 13 residues. The CDR3 sequence is CSAREGANQPQHF.

The CDR3 loop is CASSKSDYGYTF. The chain joins TRBV19 to TRBJ1-2. Germline V gene data show CDR1 as LNHDA and CDR2 as SQIVND (reference sequence). The CDR3 consists of 12 residues. Based on the CDR3 plus reference TRBV19 and TRBJ1-2, the full variable domain is DGGITQSPKYLFRKEGQNVTLSCEQNLNHDAMYWYRQDPGQGLRLIYYSQIVNDFQKGDIAEGYSVSREKKESFPLTVTSAQKNPTAFYLCASSKSDYGYTFGSGTRLTVV.

The chain is built from TRBV28 and TRBJ2-1; the TCRdb D gene call, TRBD2, has no DNA to confirm it. There are 17 residues in the CDR3. Germline CDR1 and CDR2: MDHEN and SYDVKM. This CDR3 is CASSLGHGTSVYNEQFF.